The 22 T cell receptor beta chains presented below share a single source sample, sequenced in a study of blood T cell repertoires in COVID-19. The data were produced by immunoSEQ multiplex PCR, yet TCRdb's version contains in-frame clones alone and is incomplete. The sample has roughly 200,000 clones, roughly four fifths seen once. Sequenced input: peripheral blood. The receptors stem from a man over 45 who had recovered from COVID-19.

V and J are TRBV19 and TRBJ2-3, with 8 bases that match TRBD1. Germline CDR1 is LNHDA and CDR2 is SQIVND (reference sequence). Trimming at V came to 3 bases and at J to 0 bases, leaving 5 bases not matched to a gene. The CDR3 has 16 amino acids. The CDR3 is CASSMGQGASTDTQYF. As DNA, the CDR3 is TGTGCCAGTAGTATGGGGCAGGGGGCTAGCACAGATACGCAGTATTTT.

This sequence joins TRBV18 and TRBJ1-3, with 7 bases lining up with TRBD1. J was trimmed by 4 bases and V by 2 bases; bases with no gene match: 11. Germline V gene lookup returns CDR1 KGHSH and CDR2 LQKENI. The CDR3 loop spans 17 amino acids. The CDR3 coding sequence is TGTGCCAGCTCACCAGCGGTGGCCTCAGGGGGAGGAAACACCATATATTTT. Its translation: CASSPAVASGGGNTIYF.

The CDR3 bases are TGCGCCAGCAGTAACGGACTAGCCGTTGGGGAGCAGTACTTC. The encoded protein is CASSNGLAVGEQYF. The chain is built from TRBV10-2 and TRBJ2-7, with 8 bases fitting TRBD2. The CDR3 covers 14 residues. J was trimmed by 7 bases and V by 5 bases; bases with no gene match: 10. Germline CDR1 reads WSHSY; CDR2 reads SAAADI.

The CDR3 nucleotides read TGTGCCAGCAGCCCCACCCTACAGGACGTCGGTGAAAAACTGTTTTTT. This translates into CASSPTLQDVGEKLFF. The V call is TRBV3-1 (or the pseudogene TRBV3-2), the J call TRBJ1-4, with a tentative D call TRBD1 (5 bases). The length of the CDR3 is 16 residues. V was cut by 4 bases and J by 7 bases, with 19 bases left in between. The germline V gene encodes CDR1 LGHDT and CDR2 YNNKEL (reference sequence).

The rearrangement joins TRBV24-1 to TRBJ2-3, with a tentative D call TRBD2 (6 bases). Germline loops: CDR1 KGHDR, CDR2 SFDVKD. The CDR3 has 16 amino acids. The V and J ends lost 3 bases and 2 bases respectively, with 14 bases between them. The CDR3 reads CATSDRGNGPTDTQYF. DNA for the CDR3: TGTGCCACCAGTGATCGGGGGAACGGACCCACAGATACGCAGTATTTT.

V is TRBV29-1 and J is TRBJ1-1; D gene ambiguous. Germline V gene sequence: CDR1 SQVTM, CDR2 ANQGSEA. V was shortened by 4 bases and J by 0 bases, with 9 bases between the two germline ends. This CDR3 has 13 residues. The CDR3 is CSVGVRLNTEAFF. CDR3 sequence (DNA): TGCAGCGTTGGTGTCAGATTGAACACTGAAGCTTTCTTT.

This chain joins TRBV19 and TRBJ2-1, with 9 positions matching TRBD2. From germline, CDR1 is LNHDA and CDR2 SQIVND (reference sequence). Trimming cost V 3 bases and J 4 bases; bases outside gene matches: 10. The CDR3 has 17 residues. The CDR3 coding sequence is TGTGCCAGTAGTATGCTTGGCGGGAGGGATGGGTACAATGAGCAGTTCTTC. It translates to CASSMLGGRDGYNEQFF.

V and J are TRBV7-8 and TRBJ1-1, with TRBD1 identical over 7 bases. V lost 1 base, J lost 6 bases, and 5 bases stayed unmatched. Germline CDR1 is SGHVS and CDR2 is FQNEAQ. The CDR3 has 14 amino acids. The CDR3 nucleotides read TGTGCCAGCAGCTTAGAAACAGGGGTCCCTGAAGCTTTCTTT. It specifies CASSLETGVPEAFF. Supplemented by reference TRBV7-8 and TRBJ1-1, the full variable domain reads GAGVSQSPRYKVAKRGQDVALRCDPISGHVSLFWYQQALGQGPEFLTYFQNEAQLDKSGLPSDRFFAERPEGSVSTLKIQRTQQEDSAVYLCASSLETGVPEAFFGQGTRLTVV.

This clone was seen once. This specimen includes other DNA sequences encoding the same CDR3. The chain carries TRBV5-1 and TRBJ2-7, with TRBD2 as a possible D gene (5 bases). Germline V gives CDR1 SGHRS, CDR2 YFSETQ. V gave up 2 bases and J gave up 3 bases, with 9 bases separating them. CDR3 size: 13 residues. CDR3 nucleotides: TGCGCCAGCAGCTTTGGCGGGTACTACGAGCAGTACTTC. Residues: CASSFGGYYEQYF.

The rearrangement links TRBV11-3 to TRBJ2-3; 8 positions agree with TRBD2. The CDR3 loop spans 15 amino acids. The V gene's germline CDR1 is SGHNT and CDR2 YENEEA. V shed 0 bases and J 5 bases; nucleotides not matched to a gene: 4. The CDR3 here is CASSLDRSGRDTQYF. The CDR3 region has the DNA TGTGCCAGCAGCTTAGATAGAAGCGGGAGAGATACGCAGTATTTT. Drawing the rest from reference TRBV11-3 and TRBJ2-3, the complete variable domain is EAGVVQSPRYKIIEKKQPVAFWCNPISGHNTLYWYLQNLGQGPELLIRYENEEAVDDSQLPKDRFSAERLKGVDSTLKIQPAELGDSAVYLCASSLDRSGRDTQYFGPGTRLTVL.

The CDR3 region has the DNA TGTGCCAGCAGCCAAGGACAGATTAGCAATCAGCCCCAGCATTTT. It is translated as CASSQGQISNQPQHF. The rearrangement links TRBV3-1 (or the pseudogene TRBV3-2) to TRBJ1-5, with D possibly matching TRBD1 (5 bases). Germline-derived CDR1 and CDR2 are LGHDT and YNNKEL (reference sequence). The CDR3 loop spans 15 amino acids. The V end was cut by 1 base, the J end by 0 bases, with 7 bases between.

This clone came up once. This chain connects TRBV5-1 to TRBJ2-3; possible D gene TRBD2, 5 bases. Trimming pared 0 bases from V and 3 bases from J, leaving 5 bases between. This CDR3 has 13 amino acids. Germline-derived CDR1 and CDR2 are SGHRS and YFSETQ. CDR3 in amino acids: CASSLGTTDTQYF. CDR3 bases: TGCGCCAGCAGCTTGGGGACTACAGATACGCAGTATTTT. Together with reference TRBV5-1 and TRBJ2-3, the CDR3 gives the full variable domain: KAGVTQTPRYLIKTRGQQVTLSCSPISGHRSVSWYQQTPGQGLQFLFEYFSETQRNKGNFPGRFSGRQFSNSRSEMNVSTLELGDSALYLCASSLGTTDTQYFGPGTRLTVL.

V is TRBV4-3 and J is TRBJ2-1, with D maybe TRBD2 (5 bases). The CDR3 runs to 19 residues. Trimming shortened V by 3 bases and J by 2 bases, and 23 bases separated the two germline ends. Per the germline V gene, CDR1 is LGHNA and CDR2 is YSLEER. CDR3 in amino acids: CASSHYMAGVSSTYNEQFF. Here the CDR3 DNA reads TGCGCCAGCAGCCATTATATGGCGGGTGTATCCTCGACCTACAATGAGCAGTTCTTC.

J is TRBJ1-6 and V is TRBV18, with a weak D call TRBD1 (6 bases). V was trimmed by 6 bases and J by 7 bases, leaving 13 bases between them. The germline gives CDR1 KGHSH, CDR2 LQKENI. The CDR3 contains 14 residues. The CDR3 nucleotides are TGTGCCAGCTCGCCTACAGGGATCAATTCACCCCTCCACTTT. Protein sequence: CASSPTGINSPLHF.

The gene calls are TRBV25-1 and TRBJ1-6, with D possibly being TRBD1 (5 bases). The V and J ends lost 6 bases and 6 bases respectively, with 9 bases between them. Germline V gene sequence: CDR1 MGHDK, CDR2 SYGVNS. This CDR3 contains 13 residues. CDR3 sequence: CASRGVINSPLHF. The CDR3 DNA reads as TGTGCCAGCAGAGGGGTGATTAATTCACCCCTCCACTTT.

The chain is built from TRBV6-5 and TRBJ2-3, with D perhaps TRBD2 (5 bases). Trimming left V 8 bases short and J 11 bases short, with 14 bases between. The CDR3 loop spans 11 amino acids. Per germline, CDR1 MNHEY and CDR2 SVGAGI. The CDR3 region has the DNA TGTGCCAGCTTGGACGGGATCAAGCAGTATTTT. Amino acids: CASLDGIKQYF.

The rearrangement uses TRBV7-8 and TRBJ1-3; D remains ambiguous. Trimming took off 0 bases at V and 0 bases at J, with 3 bases between the two ends. The length of the CDR3 is 14 residues. Germline V gene data show CDR1 as SGHVS and CDR2 as FQNEAQ. The CDR3 spells CASSLASSGNTIYF. The CDR3 nucleotides are TGTGCCAGCAGCTTAGCCAGCTCTGGAAACACCATATATTTT. The complete variable domain, with remaining parts taken from reference TRBV7-8 and TRBJ1-3, reads GAGVSQSPRYKVAKRGQDVALRCDPISGHVSLFWYQQALGQGPEFLTYFQNEAQLDKSGLPSDRFFAERPEGSVSTLKIQRTQQEDSAVYLCASSLASSGNTIYFGEGSWLTVV.

This clone showed up just a few times. The CDR3 bases are TGTGCCATCAGTGCCGGGACAGGTTATGGCTACACCTTC. This gives the protein CAISAGTGYGYTF. The rearrangement links TRBV10-3 to TRBJ1-2; 8 bases agree with TRBD1. Germline loops: CDR1 ENHRY, CDR2 SYGVKD. Unmatched junction bases numbered 3, after V lost 4 bases and J lost 5 bases. The CDR3 extends over 13 amino acids.

The chain recombines TRBV12-3 or TRBV12-4 with TRBJ1-1; D not certain. V was trimmed by 6 bases and J by 1 base, leaving 9 bases between them. The CDR3 sequence is 13 residues long. The CDR3 DNA follows: TGTGCCAGCAGCCTAGTTCGGAACACTGAAGCTTTCTTT. Translation gives CASSLVRNTEAFF.

V gene TRBV7-9 combines with J gene TRBJ2-7; D gene uncertain. With 4 bases removed from V and 6 bases from J, the gap between germline ends came to 7 bases. Germline V gene lookup returns CDR1 SEHNR and CDR2 FQNEAQ (reference sequence). The CDR3 consists of 11 residues. The CDR3 coding sequence is TGTGCCAGCAGCTCCTTCCGCGAGCAGTACTTC. Protein product: CASSSFREQYF.

The chain recombines TRBV28 with TRBJ2-7; D not certain. V lost 4 bases and J 5 bases, leaving 3 bases between the germline ends. CDR1 and CDR2 (germline): MDHEN, SYDVKM. CDR3 size: 10 residues. CDR3 coding DNA: TGTGCCAGCAGTTCTCACGAGCAGTACTTC. It encodes CASSSHEQYF.

This chain connects TRBV5-8 to TRBJ1-5; 8 positions agree with TRBD1. The V gene end was trimmed by 5 bases and the J gene end by 6 bases; junction bases not matched to a gene: 7. This CDR3 has 14 residues. Looked up from germline, CDR1 is SGHTS and CDR2 is YDEGEE. The CDR3 loop reads CASSLSGGFQPQHF. DNA for the CDR3: TGTGCCAGCAGTCTATCAGGGGGCTTTCAGCCCCAGCATTTT.